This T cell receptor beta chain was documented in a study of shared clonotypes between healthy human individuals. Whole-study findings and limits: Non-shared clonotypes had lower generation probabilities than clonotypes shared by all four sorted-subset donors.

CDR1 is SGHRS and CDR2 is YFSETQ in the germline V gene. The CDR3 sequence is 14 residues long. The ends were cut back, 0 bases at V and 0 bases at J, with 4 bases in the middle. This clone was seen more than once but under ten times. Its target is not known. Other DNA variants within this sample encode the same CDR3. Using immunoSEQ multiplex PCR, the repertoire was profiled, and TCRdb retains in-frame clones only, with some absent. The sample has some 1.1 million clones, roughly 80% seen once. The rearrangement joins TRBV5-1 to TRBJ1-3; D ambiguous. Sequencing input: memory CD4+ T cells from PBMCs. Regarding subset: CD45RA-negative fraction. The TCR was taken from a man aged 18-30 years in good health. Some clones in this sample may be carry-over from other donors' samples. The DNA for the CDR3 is TGCGCCAGCAGCTTGGGGAGCTCTGGAAACACCATATATTTT. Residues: CASSLGSSGNTIYF.